The rows below give T cell receptor beta chains drawn from one sample of a study of control samples from healthy donors and cancer patients. Sequencing was performed with immunoSEQ multiplex PCR; in TCRdb, only in-frame clones are kept and a portion is missing. The sample lists about 170,000 clones; 75% to 95% were seen once. The sequenced material came from blood. These receptors originate from a woman aged 40 to 50 in good health. The CDR3 runs from the conserved cysteine through the conserved F or W. The D gene is left open where the match is weak. Some rows mark clone size as missing; the rest say once, few, many or name a class of expanded clone.

D gene	V gene	clone size	J gene	CDR3 protein	CDR3 DNA
.	TRBV7-9	.	TRBJ2-2	CASSLHPGLNTGELFF	TGTGCCAGCAGCTTACACCCGGGACTTAACACCGGGGAGCTGTTTTTT
.	TRBV27	.	TRBJ2-7	CASSLIAEAEQYF	TGTGCCAGCAGTCTTATAGCGGAAGCCGAGCAGTACTTC
.	TRBV19	few	TRBJ2-2	CASSMSGNTGELFF	TGTGCCAGTAGTATGTCGGGGAACACCGGGGAGCTGTTTTTT
.	TRBV7-3	.	TRBJ2-1	CASSLLGNPYNEQFF	TGTGCCAGCAGCTTATTAGGGAATCCCTACAATGAGCAGTTCTTC
.	TRBV9	.	TRBJ1-6	CASSVGGLGNSPLHF	TGTGCCAGCAGCGTAGGTGGCCTGGGGAATTCACCCCTCCACTTT
.	TRBV2	medium-sized	TRBJ2-1	CASSVWVGGYNEQFF	TGTGCCAGCAGTGTTTGGGTAGGAGGATACAATGAGCAGTTCTTC
.	TRBV5-1	.	TRBJ1-3	CASSLFQDSWHF	TGCGCCAGCAGCTTGTTTCAGGACAGCTGGCATTTT
.	TRBV6-2/TRBV6-3	.	TRBJ2-1	CASSYSYEQFF	TGTGCCAGCAGTTACTCCTATGAGCAGTTCTTC
TRBD1	TRBV10-3	.	TRBJ2-7	CAISRDRGDEQYF	TGTGCCATCAGCCGGGACAGGGGGGACGAGCAGTACTTC
.	TRBV27	.	TRBJ1-6	CASSLAGGAGYNSPLHF	TGTGCCAGCTCCTTGGCGGGGGGCGCGGGGTATAATTCACCCCTCCACTTT
TRBD1	TRBV25-1	few	TRBJ1-1	CASSETGGTEAFF	TGTGCCAGCAGTGAAACAGGGGGCACTGAAGCTTTCTTT
.	TRBV7-9	.	TRBJ1-2	CASSLVGRFDTF	TGTGCCAGCAGCTTAGTAGGCCGCTTTGACACCTTC
.	TRBV14	.	TRBJ2-3	CASSRIWGSTDTQYF	TGTGCCAGCAGCCGTATTTGGGGTTCCACAGATACGCAGTATTTT
.	TRBV7-2	once	TRBJ1-2	CASNDFGADGYTF	TGTGCCAGCAACGATTTCGGAGCGGATGGCTACACCTTC
TRBD1	TRBV11-2	.	TRBJ1-1	CASSLARVGGLRNTEAFF	TGTGCCAGCAGCTTAGCCCGGGTAGGGGGCTTGAGGAACACTGAAGCTTTCTTT
.	TRBV10-2	few	TRBJ2-3	CASSESGQGEDTQYF	TGCGCCAGCAGTGAGTCAGGGCAGGGTGAGGATACGCAGTATTTT
TRBD2	TRBV10-1	.	TRBJ2-1	CASSSGGTSYNEQFF	TGCGCCAGCAGTAGCGGGGGGACCTCCTACAATGAGCAGTTCTTC
TRBD1	TRBV19	.	TRBJ2-7	CASSLRTGEHEQYF	TGTGCCAGTAGTCTTAGGACAGGGGAACACGAGCAGTACTTC
.	TRBV6-5	once	TRBJ2-1	CASRGSYNEQFF	TGTGCCAGCAGAGGCAGCTACAATGAGCAGTTCTTC
.	TRBV29-1	.	TRBJ2-7	CSVEGDMSPYEQYF	TGCAGCGTTGAGGGGGACATGAGCCCCTACGAGCAGTACTTC
.	TRBV5-4	.	TRBJ2-3	CASSLEGRQYF	TGTGCCAGCAGCTTGGAGGGACGACAGTATTTT
.	TRBV27	once	TRBJ1-3	CASSPGRVGNTIYF	TGTGCCAGCAGTCCGGGCAGGGTTGGAAACACCATATATTTT
TRBD1	TRBV18	few	TRBJ2-7	CASSPDRSSYEQYF	TGTGCCAGCTCACCGGACAGGAGCTCCTACGAGCAGTACTTC
TRBD1	TRBV3-1/TRBV3-2	once	TRBJ1-2	CASSQGSTGNGYTF	TGTGCCAGCAGCCAAGGCTCGACAGGGAACGGCTACACCTTC
.	TRBV6-6	.	TRBJ1-2	CASNIQRTAWGYTF	TGTGCCAGCAACATACAGCGAACAGCGTGGGGATACACCTTC
TRBD2	TRBV5-1	once	TRBJ2-5	CASSFGASGIETQYF	TGCGCCAGCAGCTTCGGGGCTAGCGGGATTGAGACCCAGTACTTC
TRBD1	TRBV4-2	.	TRBJ1-2	CASSQDRGPGYGYTF	TGTGCCAGCAGCCAGGACAGGGGGCCGGGCTATGGCTACACCTTC
.	TRBV25-1	.	TRBJ2-6	CASSETPGTSSGANVLTF	TGTGCCAGCAGTGAGACACCAGGTACTAGCTCTGGGGCCAACGTCCTGACTTTC
TRBD1	TRBV27	.	TRBJ1-6	CASSLLTGGNSPLHF	TGTGCCAGCAGTCTCCTGACAGGGGGCAATTCACCCCTCCACTTT
.	TRBV7-9	.	TRBJ1-1	CASSLWDAEAFF	TGTGCCAGCAGCTTATGGGACGCTGAAGCTTTCTTT
.	TRBV6-1	.	TRBJ1-2	CASSEGSANSPYGYTF	TGTGCCAGCAGTGAAGGGTCAGCCAATAGCCCCTATGGCTACACCTTC
.	TRBV5-1	.	TRBJ1-2	CASSLEALLGDGYTF	TGCGCCAGCAGCTTGGAAGCCCTTTTAGGTGATGGCTACACCTTC
.	TRBV20-1	.	TRBJ2-3	CSASPTSLSTDTQYF	TGCAGTGCTAGTCCAACTAGCCTTAGCACAGATACGCAGTATTTT
.	TRBV7-8	.	TRBJ1-1	CASSRRMTAEAFF	TGTGCCAGCAGCCGCCGTATGACGGCTGAAGCTTTCTTT
.	TRBV5-8	once	TRBJ2-1	CASSEDKGVAYNEQFF	TGTGCCAGCAGTGAAGATAAGGGTGTTGCCTACAATGAGCAGTTCTTC
.	TRBV19	once	TRBJ1-5	CASSIGGAGNQPQHF	TGTGCCAGTAGTATTGGCGGGGCCGGCAATCAGCCCCAGCATTTT
.	TRBV5-1	once	TRBJ1-6	CASSLSGSMSGYNSPLHF	TGCGCCAGCAGCTTGTCAGGTTCCATGTCGGGGTATAATTCACCCCTCCACTTT
.	TRBV7-9	.	TRBJ1-6	CASSEMGREGPLHF	TGTGCCAGCAGCGAGATGGGGCGGGAAGGGCCCCTCCACTTT
.	TRBV19	.	TRBJ1-1	CASTAQGANTEAFF	TGTGCCAGTACCGCACAGGGAGCGAACACTGAAGCTTTCTTT
.	TRBV12-3/TRBV12-4	.	TRBJ1-1	CASILGTQGAFF	TGTGCCAGCATCCTCGGGACCCAGGGGGCTTTCTTT
TRBD1	TRBV5-1	.	TRBJ1-2	CASSSGQGDGYTF	TGCGCCAGCAGCTCTGGACAGGGCGATGGCTACACCTTC
.	TRBV27	.	TRBJ1-1	CASSLGMNTEAFF	TGTGCCAGCAGTTTGGGGATGAACACTGAAGCTTTCTTT
TRBD1	TRBV18	.	TRBJ1-2	CASSPQGQGSGYTF	TGTGCCAGCTCACCGCAGGGACAGGGGAGCGGCTACACCTTC
TRBD2	TRBV5-1	.	TRBJ2-5	CASSSLTSGGAGETQYF	TGCGCCAGCAGCTCACTGACTAGCGGGGGGGCAGGAGAGACCCAGTACTTC
.	TRBV3-1/TRBV3-2	.	TRBJ2-7	CASSQVLGNEQYF	TGTGCCAGCAGCCAAGTATTAGGGAATGAGCAGTACTTC
.	TRBV11-2	.	TRBJ1-2	CASSLEGGGYGYTF	TGTGCCAGCAGCTTAGAGGGTGGCGGCTATGGCTACACCTTC
.	TRBV27	.	TRBJ1-2	CASSLSPNDRTPYGYTF	TGTGCCAGCAGTTTATCTCCCAACGACAGGACACCCTATGGCTACACCTTC
TRBD1	TRBV6-5	few	TRBJ1-2	CASSPQGAGGGYTF	TGTGCCAGCAGTCCACAGGGGGCGGGGGGTGGCTACACCTTC
TRBD2	TRBV7-8	.	TRBJ2-7	CASRLAGGFEQYF	TGTGCCAGCAGACTAGCGGGGGGATTCGAGCAGTACTTC
.	TRBV19	.	TRBJ1-2	CAAGPYYGYTF	TGTGCGGCAGGACCTTACTATGGCTACACCTTC